Listed below are T cell receptor beta chains from one sample, sequenced in a study of blood T cells in healthy people across ages. One entry per CDR3 protein results from TCRdb running MiXCR on the 5' RACE reads. The sample includes over 1.5 million distinct CDR3 sequences, around 50% of them seen just once. The sample taken for sequencing was blood. The receptors stem from a woman aged 40 to 49 in good health. The CDR3 runs from the conserved cysteine through the conserved F or W. A D gene is named only where the DNA matches it firmly. Clone size, where shown, is once, few, many, or a class for clones that have expanded.

abundance	d_gene	j_gene	v_gene	CDR3nt	CDR3aa
once	NA	TRBJ1-1	TRBV7-9	TGTGCCAGCAGCTTAGGGGCAGAATACATGAACACTGAAGCTTTCTTT	CASSLGAEYMNTEAFF
NA	NA	TRBJ2-7	TRBV2	TGTGCCAGCAGTGCCCCGGACTCAACGCCCTACGAGCAGTACTTC	CASSAPDSTPYEQYF
NA	NA	TRBJ1-6	TRBV11-2	TGTGCCAGCAGCTTAGAGATGGGGGGACGAGTCCTCCACTTT	CASSLEMGGRVLHF
NA	TRBD2	TRBJ2-5	TRBV3-1	TGTGCCAGCAGCCAAGCCCTACTAGCGGGGGGGGCAAAGACCCAGTACTTC	CASSQALLAGGAKTQYF
NA	NA	TRBJ2-1	TRBV7-9	TGTGCCAGCGGAGCCCAGGGAGCGGATGAGCAGTTCTTC	CASGAQGADEQFF
NA	TRBD2	TRBJ2-4	TRBV6-2/TRBV6-3	TGTGCCAGCAGCCATGGGGGGACTAGCTTACCCGATCAGTACTTC	CASSHGGTSLPDQYF
NA	NA	TRBJ1-6	TRBV7-9	TGTGCCAGCAAGGGAAATAATTCACCCCTCCACTTT	CASKGNNSPLHF
few	NA	TRBJ2-5	TRBV3-1	TGTGCCAGCACCGCAGTGGAGACCCAGTACTTC	CASTAVETQYF
NA	TRBD2	TRBJ2-1	TRBV5-1	TGCGCCAGCAGCATTAACAGCGGGGGGGAATGTGAGCAGTTCTTC	CASSINSGGECEQFF
few	NA	TRBJ2-1	TRBV4-1	TGCGCCAGCAGCCATTACTCGTCCAATGAGCAGTTCTTC	CASSHYSSNEQFF
NA	NA	TRBJ2-3	TRBV6-2/TRBV6-3	TGTGCCAGCAGTTCCCTCAGGGCTACGCAGTATTTT	CASSSLRATQYF
NA	TRBD1	TRBJ2-1	TRBV4-2	TGTGCCAGCAGCCAAGCCCACGGACAGGGGTGGGAGCAGTTCTTC	CASSQAHGQGWEQFF
NA	NA	TRBJ2-1	TRBV5-5	TGTGCCAGCAGCTTGGCCGTGGGGTCCTACGAGCAGTTCTTC	CASSLAVGSYEQFF
NA	NA	TRBJ2-7	TRBV4-3	TGCGCCAGCAGCCAGGCGTTGGAGGGTAGCATCTACGAGCAGTACTTC	CASSQALEGSIYEQYF
NA	TRBD1	TRBJ2-5	TRBV6-5	TGTGCCAGCAGTTACGCGAGGGGGCTGGGGGAGACCCAGTACTTC	CASSYARGLGETQYF
many	TRBD2	TRBJ2-7	TRBV20-1	TGCAGTGCCACCGGGGGGGGCAGGGGTTACGAGCAGTACTTC	CSATGGGRGYEQYF
NA	TRBD1	TRBJ1-5	TRBV4-2	TGTGCCAGCAGCCAGGCCGGGACAGGGATTCAGCCCCAGCATTTT	CASSQAGTGIQPQHF
many	TRBD1	TRBJ1-1	TRBV3-1	TGTGCCAGCAGCCTCGCGACAGGGATACTGAACACTGAAGCTTTCTTT	CASSLATGILNTEAFF
few	NA	TRBJ1-2	TRBV5-1	TGCGCCAGCAGCGAGGACGCTTACCTTAACTATGGCTACACCTTC	CASSEDAYLNYGYTF
NA	TRBD1	TRBJ1-2	TRBV27	TGTGCCAGCAGTCACGGGACAGGGACCAACTATGGCTACACCTTC	CASSHGTGTNYGYTF
NA	NA	TRBJ2-3	TRBV14	TGTGCCAGCAGACAGGGCCGGGCCTGCACAGATACGCAGTATTTT	CASRQGRACTDTQYF
NA	NA	TRBJ2-1	TRBV6-1	TGTGCCAGCAGTGAAGCGCGTCTAGCACGCTACAATGAGCAGTTCTTC	CASSEARLARYNEQFF
NA	NA	TRBJ2-7	TRBV28	TGTGCCAGCAGTTTTTACACGAGTCTTTCCCTTGAAGGCTACGAGCAGTACTTC	CASSFYTSLSLEGYEQYF
few	NA	TRBJ2-1	TRBV4-1	TGCGCCAGCAGCCAAAACTCGGAAGGGCAGTTCTTC	CASSQNSEGQFF
NA	NA	TRBJ2-7	TRBV4-1	TGCGCCAGCAGCCAAGATGGCGGGGAGGCCTACGAGCAGTACTTC	CASSQDGGEAYEQYF
few	NA	TRBJ2-6	TRBV9	TGTGCCAGCAGTTCCCCGCCAGGCGTCCTGACTTTC	CASSSPPGVLTF
few	TRBD1	TRBJ1-2	TRBV6-1	TGTGCCAGCAGTCGGACCGGGACAGGGGGCAAGCGGAATGGCTACACCTTC	CASSRTGTGGKRNGYTF
few	NA	TRBJ2-4	TRBV27	TGTGCCAGCAGAGAGGAGGGGGCGGCCAAAAACATTCAGTACTTC	CASREEGAAKNIQYF
few	TRBD2	TRBJ2-1	TRBV7-2	TGTGCCAGCAGCCAAACCGGGACTAGGTACAATGAGCAGTTCTTC	CASSQTGTRYNEQFF
NA	NA	TRBJ1-2	TRBV29-1	TGCAGCGTAGCGACTAACTATGGCTACACCTTC	CSVATNYGYTF